Below are 17 T cell receptor beta chains sequenced from a single sample in a study of tumor T cells in aggressive B-cell lymphoma. TCRdb's copy holds only in-frame clones and misses some; the assay was immunoSEQ multiplex PCR. The sample has 1,700 or so clones; about 88% are singletons. The material sequenced was tumor tissue. These receptors were collected from an adult with diffuse large B cell lymphoma.

The gene calls are TRBV7-9 and TRBJ1-6; tentative D call: TRBD1 (5 bases). Trimming left V 5 bases short and J 1 base short, with 9 bases between. The CDR3 length is 15 residues. Germline V lookup: CDR1 SEHNR, CDR2 FQNEAQ (reference sequence). CDR3 sequence (DNA): TGTGCCAGCAGCCCCAGGGTTTCCTATAATTCACCCCTCCACTTT. It is translated as CASSPRVSYNSPLHF.

V gene TRBV9 combines with J gene TRBJ2-2; no firm D call. Germline V gene sequence: CDR1 SGDLS, CDR2 YYNGEE. V lost 4 bases and J lost 7, with 8 bases in between. CDR3 length equals 12 residues. In nucleotides, the CDR3 is TGTGCCAGCAGCCCTAACGGCGGGGAGCTGTTTTTT. This codes for CASSPNGGELFF.

The V and J genes are TRBV6-4 and TRBJ2-3, with D perhaps TRBD2 (5 bases). The CDR3 totals 19 residues. Germline V gene lookup returns CDR1 MRHNA and CDR2 SNTAGT. V dropped 7 bases and J dropped 9 bases, with 35 bases sitting between them. For the CDR3, the DNA is TGTGCCAGCACCGCTGATAAAGGTAGCACTAGTACCCCCCCCCGGACGCAGTATTTT. Amino acid sequence: CASTADKGSTSTPPRTQYF.

A few counts support this clone. This rearrangement joins TRBV5-8 to TRBJ1-1; 8 bases match TRBD1. The trim removed 4 bases at V and 7 bases at J, leaving 6 bases unmatched. The CDR3 runs 13 residues. The V gene's germline CDR1 is SGHTS and CDR2 YDEGEE. In DNA form, the CDR3 reads TGTGCCAGCAGCCCAGACAGGGGCCGTGAAGCTTTCTTT. This gives the protein CASSPDRGREAFF.

The table lists this clone with a count of one. A much larger clone differs from this one at a single base, so this may be a read error. V gene TRBV15 combines with J gene TRBJ2-5, with D perhaps TRBD1 (6 bases). Germline V CDR1 and CDR2: LNHNV, YYDKDF (reference sequence). The CDR3 is made up of 14 amino acids. The CDR3 spells CTTSRDHRAETQYF. The CDR3 nucleotides are TGTACCACCAGCAGAGATCACAGGGCTGAGACCCAGTACTTC. Looking up the rest from reference TRBV15 and TRBJ2-5 gives the full variable domain: DAMVIQNPRYQVTQFGKPVTLSCSQTLNHNVMYWYQQKSSQAPKLLFHYYDKDFNNEADTPDNFQSRRPNTSFCFLDIRSPGLGDTAMYLCTTSRDHRAETQYFGPGTRLLVL.

The J gene is TRBJ2-3, the V gene TRBV4-1; 7 bases are shared with TRBD1. CDR1 and CDR2 from the germline V gene are MGHRA and YSYEKL. After removal of 4 bases from V and 0 bases from J, the junction contained 7 bases not matched to a gene. This CDR3 region has 16 residues. CDR3 bases: TGCGCCAGCAGCCTGGGGACAGCGCTTAGCACAGATACGCAGTATTTT. This translates into CASSLGTALSTDTQYF.

V usage is TRBV4-1 and J usage is TRBJ2-7; a weak D match, TRBD1 (5 bases). The germline CDR1 and CDR2 sequences are MGHRA and YSYEKL. The V end was cut by 2 bases, the J end by 2 bases, with 13 bases between. The CDR3 length is 15 residues. The CDR3 loop reads CASSQFDETAYEQYF. CDR3 bases: TGCGCCAGCAGCCAATTTGATGAGACAGCCTACGAGCAGTACTTC.

The CDR3 protein is CASSYDSQPQHF. The CDR3 DNA reads as TGTGCCAGCAGCTATGACAGTCAGCCCCAGCATTTT. V and J are TRBV7-2 and TRBJ1-5; D may be TRBD1 (5 bases). V dropped 4 bases and J dropped 6 bases, with 7 bases sitting between them. The germline CDR1 and CDR2 sequences are SGHTA and FQGNSA. This CDR3 contains 12 residues.

This clone was seen just once. J is TRBJ2-1 and V is TRBV29-1; 7 nucleotides agree with TRBD1. The CDR3 covers 15 residues. Germline V gene sequence: CDR1 SQVTM, CDR2 ANQGSEA. The trim removed 7 bases at V and 2 bases at J, leaving 11 bases unmatched. The CDR3 region is CSDSWWTGAYNEQFF. The CDR3 coding sequence is TGCAGCGATTCTTGGTGGACAGGAGCCTACAATGAGCAGTTCTTC.

The chain recombines TRBV18 with TRBJ1-5, with D unclear. V lost 3 bases to trimming and J lost 4 bases, with 7 bases between them. The CDR3 runs 13 residues. The germline V gene has CDR1 KGHSH and CDR2 LQKENI. The CDR3 DNA follows: TGTGCCAGCTCACCGGGAGGAAATCAGCCCCAGCATTTT. Amino acid sequence: CASSPGGNQPQHF.

V gene TRBV5-4 combines with J gene TRBJ2-7, with D possibly matching TRBD1 (5 bases). Germline CDR1 is SGHNT and CDR2 is YYREEE (reference sequence). This CDR3 is built from 15 residues. Trimming removed 0 bases at V and 3 bases at J, with 13 bases between. The CDR3 loop is CASSLGPSGNYEQYF. The DNA for the CDR3 is TGTGCCAGCAGCTTGGGCCCCTCAGGGAACTACGAGCAGTACTTC.

The rearrangement links TRBV9 to TRBJ2-2, with D possibly TRBD2 on 5 matching bases. The CDR3 totals 15 residues. V was trimmed by 4 bases and J by 2 bases, leaving 12 bases between them. Germline lookup yields CDR1 SGDLS and CDR2 YYNGEE. CDR3 amino acids: CASSLLEGNTGELFF. The DNA for the CDR3 is TGTGCCAGCAGCCTTCTCGAGGGTAACACCGGGGAGCTGTTTTTT.

V and J are TRBV7-3 and TRBJ2-3, with TRBD2 matching over 7 bases. Trimming at V came to 1 base and at J to 8 bases, leaving 6 bases not matched to a gene. The germline gives CDR1 SGHTA, CDR2 FQGTGA. The length of the CDR3 is 14 residues. CDR3 DNA: TGTGCCAGCAGCTTAAGAGGGTCGGGGGGTACGCAGTATTTT. Protein sequence: CASSLRGSGGTQYF.

In nucleotides, the CDR3 is TGTGCCAGCAGTAGGGACAGGGCCAGGGGCTATGGCTACACCTTC. It yields the protein CASSRDRARGYGYTF. V and J are TRBV6-6 and TRBJ1-2; 9 nucleotides agree with TRBD1. The CDR3 has 15 residues. The V and J ends lost 5 bases and 4 bases, in that order; junction bases with no gene match: 8. CDR1 and CDR2 (germline): MNHNY, SVGAGI (reference sequence).

The chain recombines TRBV9 with TRBJ1-1, with D hard to call. This CDR3 region has 13 residues. Germline-derived CDR1 and CDR2 are SGDLS and YYNGEE. V gave up 0 bases and J gave up 1 base, with 4 bases separating them. The CDR3 sequence is CASSVDWNTEAFF. The CDR3 coding sequence is TGTGCCAGCAGCGTAGACTGGAACACTGAAGCTTTCTTT.

This chain connects TRBV11-1 to TRBJ2-7; TRBD2 might be the D (6 bases). The CDR3 consists of 12 residues. V was clipped by 5 bases and J by 6 bases, with 11 bases between them. Germline CDR1 SGHAT, CDR2 FQDESV (reference sequence). As DNA, the CDR3 is TGTGCCAGCAGCCACCCCGGGGGCGAGCAGTACTTC. Its protein is CASSHPGGEQYF.

V usage is TRBV27 and J usage is TRBJ2-1; 9 bases are shared with TRBD1. Germline trimming cut 5 bases from V and 7 bases from J; bases unmatched to any gene: 15. The V gene's germline CDR1 is MNHEY and CDR2 SMNVEV (reference sequence). This CDR3 region has 17 residues. This chain's CDR3 is CASSPDRGRLGTNEQFF. As DNA, the CDR3 is TGTGCCAGCAGTCCCGACAGGGGGAGGCTGGGTACAAATGAGCAGTTCTTC.